This TCR beta chain originates from a study of shared clonotypes between healthy human individuals. Study at large: There were three CD4 naive, three CD4 memory, two CD8 naive and one CD8 memory plates per donor.

The assay was immunoSEQ multiplex PCR, and TCRdb's table has in-frame clones only and misses some. The sample has over a million clones; around 78% are singletons. This clone was counted many times. Its antigen is unidentified. Overall study results and limits: The sharing of 4.5% to 6.5% of naive CD4 clonotypes was seen across a handful of donors. The represented genetic and exposure-history diversity was limited by the small number of donors.

Those who donated, Caucasian adults without exception, all lived in Nashville, Tennessee. The CDR3 runs to 16 residues. Trimming pared 5 bases from V and 5 bases from J, leaving 19 bases between. The germline CDR1 and CDR2 sequences are SGHTA and FQGNSA. This TCR derives from a man between 18 and 29 years old in good health. Some clones in this sample may be carry-over from other donors' samples. This chain connects TRBV7-2 to TRBJ2-1; a weak D match, TRBD1 (6 bases). The sample taken for sequencing was memory CD4+ T cells from PBMCs. The subset was: CD45RA-negative fraction. Here the CDR3 reads CASSARDRFANNEQFF. The CDR3 DNA reads as TGTGCCAGCAGCGCGCGAGACAGGTTCGCAAACAATGAGCAGTTCTTC.